The 12 T cell receptor beta chains listed next were all sequenced from one sample in a study of response to subunit inactivated influenza vaccine. TCRdb re-analysed the RT-PCR reads in MiXCR, keeping a single row per CDR3 protein. The table has about 530,000 distinct CDR3 sequences, approximately 13% seen once. The source material was PBMCs from blood, sampled 40 to 50 days after vaccination. These receptors were taken from a man between 45 and 60 years old who received an inactivated influenza vaccine.

This chain uses TRBV5-1 with TRBJ2-6, with D perhaps TRBD2 (6 bases). The CDR3 is made up of 17 amino acids. Germline CDR1 is SGHRS and CDR2 is YFSETQ. V shed 7 bases and J shed 0 bases, with 17 bases lying between them. CDR3 nucleotides: TGCGCCAGCGCTCGGGGGAGCTCCCGCTCTGGGGCCAACGTCCTGACTTTC. Protein product: CASARGSSRSGANVLTF.

This sequence joins TRBV7-2 and TRBJ2-3; D is unresolved. CDR3 length equals 15 residues. Germline V gene lookup returns CDR1 SGHTA and CDR2 FQGNSA. V lost 1 base to trimming and J lost 0 bases, with 8 bases between them. The chain's CDR3 is CASSLGIQSTDTQYF. CDR3 nucleotides: TGTGCCAGCAGCTTAGGAATACAGAGCACAGATACGCAGTATTTT. Complete variable domain (other parts from reference TRBV7-2 and TRBJ2-3): GAGVSQSPSNKVTEKGKDVELRCDPISGHTALYWYRQSLGQGLEFLIYFQGNSAPDKSGLPSDRFSAERTGGSVSTLTIQRTQQEDSAVYLCASSLGIQSTDTQYFGPGTRLTVL.

This chain connects TRBV5-1 to TRBJ2-3, with unresolved D. CDR3 size: 17 residues. Germline V CDR1 and CDR2: SGHRS, YFSETQ. Trimming cost V 4 bases and J 2 bases, with 20 bases left between them. The CDR3 loop reads CASSPRWTDTTTDTQYF. CDR3 nucleotide sequence: TGCGCCAGCAGCCCCCGCTGGACCGACACTACCACAGATACGCAGTATTTT. Supplemented by reference TRBV5-1 and TRBJ2-3, the full variable domain reads KAGVTQTPRYLIKTRGQQVTLSCSPISGHRSVSWYQQTPGQGLQFLFEYFSETQRNKGNFPGRFSGRQFSNSRSEMNVSTLELGDSALYLCASSPRWTDTTTDTQYFGPGTRLTVL.

Comments on this clonotype: This may come from a read error, since a much larger clone is one base off. This chain joins TRBV20-1 and TRBJ2-7, with 7 bases that match TRBD2. Germline-derived CDR1 and CDR2 are DFQATT and SNEGSKA (reference sequence). The CDR3 loop spans 14 amino acids. CDR3 sequence reads: CRAKSGAGSYEQYF. CDR3 nucleotides: TGCAGAGCAAAAAGCGGGGCGGGGTCGTACGAGCAGTACTTC.

J is TRBJ2-7 and V is TRBV4-2; 11 positions agree with TRBD2. The CDR3 sequence is 18 residues long. Germline CDR1 reads LGHNA; CDR2 reads YNFKEQ. Trimming removed 0 bases from V and 3 bases from J; junction bases left unmatched: 10. The chain's CDR3 is CASSQEGISGRASYEQYF. The DNA for the CDR3 is TGTGCCAGCAGCCAAGAGGGTATTAGCGGGAGGGCCAGCTACGAGCAGTACTTC.

The rearrangement links TRBV7-9 to TRBJ2-7; 7 bases are shared with TRBD2. Germline values: CDR1 SEHNR, CDR2 FQNEAQ (reference sequence). The J segment lost 5 bases and the V segment lost 2 bases, leaving 6 bases of the junction unmatched. The CDR3 spans 14 residues. CDR3 bases: TGTGCCAGCAGCTTAAGGCGGGGGAGCAACGAGCAGTACTTC. It is translated as CASSLRRGSNEQYF.

V usage is TRBV24-1 and J usage is TRBJ2-1, with TRBD2 matching 9 bases. Germline-derived CDR1 and CDR2 are KGHDR and SFDVKD. This CDR3 is built from 15 residues. V lost 4 bases, J lost 7 bases, and 7 bases stayed unmatched. CDR3 coding DNA: TGTGCCACCAGTGACCCGATAAGCGGGGGGAATGAGCAGTTCTTC. This gives the protein CATSDPISGGNEQFF.

This clonotype was counted at least ten times. This chain links TRBV7-8 with TRBJ2-7; D uncertain. The CDR3 contains 13 residues. V lost 3 bases to trimming and J lost 3 bases, with 9 bases between them. Germline-derived CDR1 and CDR2 are SGHVS and FQNEAQ. The CDR3 nucleotides read TGTGCCAGCAGCTTGCGGTACGACTACGAGCAGTACTTC. Protein sequence: CASSLRYDYEQYF.

A few counts support this clonotype. The V and J genes are TRBV27 and TRBJ1-2; unclear D gene. The CDR3 runs 16 residues. Between the trimmed V and J ends, which lost 0 bases and 7 bases, there was a span of 18 bases. Germline CDR1 MNHEY, CDR2 SMNVEV (reference sequence). The CDR3 coding sequence is TGTGCCAGCAGTTTATCGATCGCGTGGGGAGCGGTTGGCTACACCTTC. Its protein is CASSLSIAWGAVGYTF.

This chain links TRBV10-2 with TRBJ2-1, with 10 bases matching TRBD2. The CDR3 has 15 residues. The germline V gene has CDR1 WSHSY and CDR2 SAAADI. V lost 6 bases to trimming and J lost 3 bases; unmatched junction nucleotides: 5. CDR3: CASRPSGGLYNEQFF. CDR3 in DNA: TGCGCCAGCAGGCCTAGCGGGGGACTCTACAATGAGCAGTTCTTC.

The chain couples TRBV20-1 to TRBJ2-7, with TRBD2 matching 7 bases. Germline CDR1 reads DFQATT; CDR2 reads SNEGSKA (reference sequence). J gave up 4 bases and V 5 bases, and 8 bases lay outside the gene matches. The CDR3 contains 13 residues. Written as DNA, the CDR3 is TGCAGTGCTCCTTTAGCGGGTTTATACGAGCAGTACTTC. This encodes CSAPLAGLYEQYF.

The chain joins TRBV20-1 to TRBJ2-7, with D hard to call. Germline V CDR1 and CDR2: DFQATT, SNEGSKA (reference sequence). The CDR3 has 13 amino acids. With 3 bases removed from V and 4 bases from J, the gap between germline ends came to 13 bases. The CDR3 reads CSASPRLGYEQYF. In DNA, the CDR3 is TGCAGTGCTAGTCCTAGATTGGGATACGAGCAGTACTTC.